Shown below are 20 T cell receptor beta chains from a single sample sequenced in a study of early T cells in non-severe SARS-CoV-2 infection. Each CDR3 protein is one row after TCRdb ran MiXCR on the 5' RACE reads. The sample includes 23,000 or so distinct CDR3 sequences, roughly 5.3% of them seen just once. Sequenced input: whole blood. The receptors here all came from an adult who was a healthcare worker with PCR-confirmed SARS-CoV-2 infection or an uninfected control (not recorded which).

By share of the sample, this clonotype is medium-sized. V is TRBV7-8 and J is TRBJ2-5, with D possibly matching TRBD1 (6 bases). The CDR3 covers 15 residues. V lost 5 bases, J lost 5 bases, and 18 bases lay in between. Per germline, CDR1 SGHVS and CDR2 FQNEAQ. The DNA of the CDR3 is TGTGCCAGCAGCCCGGGACAATATTTAGGGGAGACCCAGTACTTC. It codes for CASSPGQYLGETQYF.

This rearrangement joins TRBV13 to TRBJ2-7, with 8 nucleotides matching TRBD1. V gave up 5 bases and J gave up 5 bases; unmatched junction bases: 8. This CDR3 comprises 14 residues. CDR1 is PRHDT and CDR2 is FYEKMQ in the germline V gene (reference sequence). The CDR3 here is CASSAGGVRHEQYV. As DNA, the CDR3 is TGTGCCAGCAGCGCAGGGGGCGTGAGGCACGAGCAGTACGTC.

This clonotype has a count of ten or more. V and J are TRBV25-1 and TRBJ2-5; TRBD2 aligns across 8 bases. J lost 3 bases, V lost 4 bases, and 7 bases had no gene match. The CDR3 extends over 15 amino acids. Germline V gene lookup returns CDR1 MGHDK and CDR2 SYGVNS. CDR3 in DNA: TGTGCCAGCAGTGCGAATAGCGGGGTCGAAGAGACCCAGTACTTC. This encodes CASSANSGVEETQYF.

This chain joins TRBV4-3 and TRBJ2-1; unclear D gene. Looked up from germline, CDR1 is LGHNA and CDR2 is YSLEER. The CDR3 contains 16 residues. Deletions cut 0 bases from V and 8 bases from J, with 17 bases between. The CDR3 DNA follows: TGCGCCAGCAGCCAAGAGGTGGCGGTCCGAGTCGATGAGCAGTTCTTC. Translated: CASSQEVAVRVDEQFF.

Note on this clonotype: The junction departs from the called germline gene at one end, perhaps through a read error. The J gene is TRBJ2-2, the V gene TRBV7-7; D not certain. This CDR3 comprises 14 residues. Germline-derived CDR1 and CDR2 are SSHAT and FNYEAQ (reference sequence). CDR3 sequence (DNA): TGTGCTAGCAGCTCTAGGCTGGGCACCGGGGAGCTGTTTTTT. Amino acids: CASSSRLGTGELFF.

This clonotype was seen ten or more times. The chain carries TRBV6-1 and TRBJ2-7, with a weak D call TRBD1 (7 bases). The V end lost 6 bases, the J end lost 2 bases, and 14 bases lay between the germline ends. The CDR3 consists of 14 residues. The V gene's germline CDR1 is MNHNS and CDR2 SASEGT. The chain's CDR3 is CASRRQGGPYEQYV. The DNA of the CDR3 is TGTGCCAGCAGGCGACAGGGAGGCCCCTACGAGCAGTACGTC.

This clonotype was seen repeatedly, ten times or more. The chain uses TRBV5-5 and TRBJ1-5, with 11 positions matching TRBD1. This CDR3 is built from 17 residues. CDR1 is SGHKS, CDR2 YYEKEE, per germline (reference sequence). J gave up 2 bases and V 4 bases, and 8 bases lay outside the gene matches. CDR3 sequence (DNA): TGTGCCAGCAGCCCTGGGACAGGGGGATGGGGCAATCAGCCCCAGCATTTT. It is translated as CASSPGTGGWGNQPQHF.

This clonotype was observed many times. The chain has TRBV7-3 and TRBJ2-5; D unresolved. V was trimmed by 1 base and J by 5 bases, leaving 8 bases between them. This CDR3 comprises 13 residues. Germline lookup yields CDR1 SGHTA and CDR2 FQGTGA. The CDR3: CASSLIPRETQYF. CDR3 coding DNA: TGTGCCAGCAGCTTAATTCCCAGGGAGACCCAGTACTTC.

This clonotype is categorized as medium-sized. This CDR3 is CASSLTGGTEAFF. For the CDR3, the DNA is TGTGCCAGCAGCCTGACAGGGGGGACTGAAGCTTTCTTT. The V call is TRBV7-8, the J call TRBJ1-1; 9 bases fit TRBD1. V shed 5 bases and J 5 bases; nucleotides not matched to a gene: 3. The CDR3 is 13 amino acids. Germline CDR1 reads SGHVS; CDR2 reads FQNEAQ.

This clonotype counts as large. DNA for the CDR3: TGTGCCAGCAGCATTGCGCCAAGCTCCTACAATGAGCAGTTCTTC. It yields the protein CASSIAPSSYNEQFF. This chain joins TRBV7-8 and TRBJ2-1; D remains ambiguous. V was clipped by 5 bases and J by 0 bases, with 11 bases between them. Germline CDR1 and CDR2: SGHVS and FQNEAQ. This CDR3 contains 15 residues.

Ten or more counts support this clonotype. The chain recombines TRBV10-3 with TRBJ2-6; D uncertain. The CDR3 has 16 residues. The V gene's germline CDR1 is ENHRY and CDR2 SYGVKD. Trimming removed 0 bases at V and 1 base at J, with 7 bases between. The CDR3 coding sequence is TGTGCCATCAGTGAGTCCGGGCAATCTGGGGCCAACGTCCTGACTTTC. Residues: CAISESGQSGANVLTF.

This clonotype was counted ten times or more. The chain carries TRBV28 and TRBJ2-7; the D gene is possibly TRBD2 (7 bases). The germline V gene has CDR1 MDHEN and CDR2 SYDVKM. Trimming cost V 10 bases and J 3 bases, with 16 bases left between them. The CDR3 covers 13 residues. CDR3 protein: CATQPGGRYEQYF. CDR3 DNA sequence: TGTGCCACCCAACCCGGGGGGCGCTACGAGCAGTACTTC.

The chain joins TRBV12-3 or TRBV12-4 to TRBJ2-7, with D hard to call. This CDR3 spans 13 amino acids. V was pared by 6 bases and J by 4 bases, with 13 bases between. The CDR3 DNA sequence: TGTGCCAGCAGCCGGTCTACAGTTTACGAGCAGTACGTC. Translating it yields CASSRSTVYEQYV.

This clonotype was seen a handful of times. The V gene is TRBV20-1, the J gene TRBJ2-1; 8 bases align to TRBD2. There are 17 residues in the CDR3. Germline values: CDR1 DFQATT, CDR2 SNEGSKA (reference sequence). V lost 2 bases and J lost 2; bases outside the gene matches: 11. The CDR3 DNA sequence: TGCAGTGCTAGACCCGACACGGGACTAGGAGCCTACAATGAGCAGTTCTTC. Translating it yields CSARPDTGLGAYNEQFF.

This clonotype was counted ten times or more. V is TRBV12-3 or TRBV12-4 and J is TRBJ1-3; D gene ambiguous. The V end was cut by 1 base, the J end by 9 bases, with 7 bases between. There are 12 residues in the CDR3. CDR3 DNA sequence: TGTGCCAGCAGTTTAGATTTGGGCACCATATATTTT. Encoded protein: CASSLDLGTIYF.

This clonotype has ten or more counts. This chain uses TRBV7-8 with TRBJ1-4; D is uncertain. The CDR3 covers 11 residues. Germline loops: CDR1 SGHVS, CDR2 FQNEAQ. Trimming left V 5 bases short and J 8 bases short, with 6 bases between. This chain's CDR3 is CASSHGEKLFF. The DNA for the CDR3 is TGTGCCAGCAGCCACGGGGAAAAACTGTTTTTT.

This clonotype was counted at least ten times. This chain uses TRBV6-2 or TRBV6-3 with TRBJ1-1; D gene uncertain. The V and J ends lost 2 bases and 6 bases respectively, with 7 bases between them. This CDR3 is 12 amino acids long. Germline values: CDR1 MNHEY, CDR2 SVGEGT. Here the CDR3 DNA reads TGTGCCAGCAGTTACCCGCACCCTGAAGCTTTCTTT. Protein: CASSYPHPEAFF.

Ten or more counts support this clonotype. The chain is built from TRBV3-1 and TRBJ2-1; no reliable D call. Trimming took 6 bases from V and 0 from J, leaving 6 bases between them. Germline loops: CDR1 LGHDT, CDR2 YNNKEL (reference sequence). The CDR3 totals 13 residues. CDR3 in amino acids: CASRDSSYNEQFF. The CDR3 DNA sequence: TGTGCCAGCAGGGATAGCTCCTACAATGAGCAGTTCTTC.

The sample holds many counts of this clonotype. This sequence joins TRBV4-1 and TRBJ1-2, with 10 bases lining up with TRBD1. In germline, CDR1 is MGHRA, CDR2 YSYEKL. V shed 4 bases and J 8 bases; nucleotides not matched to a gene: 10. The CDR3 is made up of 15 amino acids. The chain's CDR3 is CASSLAGTGDRGYTF. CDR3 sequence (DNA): TGCGCCAGCAGCCTGGCCGGGACAGGGGACCGGGGCTACACCTTC.

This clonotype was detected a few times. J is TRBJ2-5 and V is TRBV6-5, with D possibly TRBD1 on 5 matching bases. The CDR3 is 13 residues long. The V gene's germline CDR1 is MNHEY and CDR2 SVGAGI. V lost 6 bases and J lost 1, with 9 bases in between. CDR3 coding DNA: TGTGCCAGCAGAAGGGGCAGCCAAGAGACCCAGTACTTC. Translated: CASRRGSQETQYF.